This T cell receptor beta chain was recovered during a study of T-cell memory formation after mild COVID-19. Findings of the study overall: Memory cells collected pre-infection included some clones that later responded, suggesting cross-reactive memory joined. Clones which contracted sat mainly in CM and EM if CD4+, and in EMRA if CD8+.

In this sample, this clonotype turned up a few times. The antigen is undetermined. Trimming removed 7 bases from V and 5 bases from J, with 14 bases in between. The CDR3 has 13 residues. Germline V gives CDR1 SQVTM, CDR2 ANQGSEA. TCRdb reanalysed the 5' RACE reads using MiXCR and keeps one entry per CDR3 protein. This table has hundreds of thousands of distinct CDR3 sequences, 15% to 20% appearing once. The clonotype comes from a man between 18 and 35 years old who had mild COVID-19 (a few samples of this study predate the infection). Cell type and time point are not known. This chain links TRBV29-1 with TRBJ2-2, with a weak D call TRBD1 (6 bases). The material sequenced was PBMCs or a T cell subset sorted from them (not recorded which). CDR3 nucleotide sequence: TGCAGCGCCTGGACAGTGCTAACCGGGGAGCTGTTTTTT. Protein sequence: CSAWTVLTGELFF.